This T cell receptor beta chain was found in a study of T cells in localized non-small cell lung cancer. Turning to this clone: The antigen remains undetermined.

Study conclusions and caveats: Researchers found a median approximately 60 of the top 100 tumor clones in adjacent lung. Overall survival was longer when the density of T cells in the blood was higher. Without multi-region sequencing, intratumor heterogeneity could not be excluded. T cell clonality was highest in uninvolved adjacent lung, above tumor.

The V gene end was trimmed by 0 bases and the J gene end by 4 bases; junction bases not matched to a gene: 3. The CDR3 covers 16 residues. The germline gives CDR1 SGDLS, CDR2 YYNGEE. TCRdb's copy holds only in-frame clones and misses some; the assay was immunoSEQ multiplex PCR. The table lists some 7,000 clones, roughly 50% of them singletons, with 2.5% to 3.5% in the top ten. V usage is TRBV9 and J usage is TRBJ2-1; 11 positions agree with TRBD1. This sample comprised lymph node tissue, obtained before any cancer treatment. The source is an older female donor with stage I lung adenocarcinoma. The DNA for the CDR3 is TGTGCCAGCAGCGTAGTAGGGACAGGGGGTTACAATGAGCAGTTCTTC. Protein sequence: CASSVVGTGGYNEQFF.